Following are 24 T cell receptor beta chains from one sample sequenced in a study. TCRdb re-called the RT-PCR reads with MiXCR, one entry per CDR3 protein. This sample has around 700,000 distinct CDR3 sequences, with 14% found just once. Sequencing was carried out using memory CD4+ T cells from blood. Every receptor here comes from a female donor in good health, serving as a healthy control.

This chain joins TRBV7-6 and TRBJ2-1, with 8 bases identical to TRBD2. Germline lookup yields CDR1 SGHVS and CDR2 FNYEAQ. Losses at the gene ends were 4 bases for V and 9 bases for J; bases not matched to a gene: 5. The CDR3 contains 13 residues. In DNA form, the CDR3 reads TGTGCCAGCAGCTCGGGAGGGCCGGGTGAGCAGTTCTTC. It translates to CASSSGGPGEQFF.

V and J are TRBV7-2 and TRBJ2-1, with D unresolved. Germline V CDR1 and CDR2: SGHTA, FQGNSA. CDR3 size: 13 residues. Trimming pared 1 base from V and 9 bases from J, leaving 10 bases between. The CDR3 DNA is TGTGCCAGCAGCTTAGAGTTGCTTAGTGAGCAGTTCTTC. Its translation: CASSLELLSEQFF. The full variable domain, with the rest looked up from reference TRBV7-2 and TRBJ2-1, is GAGVSQSPSNKVTEKGKDVELRCDPISGHTALYWYRQSLGQGLEFLIYFQGNSAPDKSGLPSDRFSAERTGGSVSTLTIQRTQQEDSAVYLCASSLELLSEQFFGPGTRLTVL.

Only a few counts were recorded for this clonotype. This rearrangement joins TRBV7-2 to TRBJ2-1; 13 positions agree with TRBD2. The V gene end was trimmed by 5 bases and the J gene end by 5 bases; junction bases not matched to a gene: 15. Germline lookup yields CDR1 SGHTA and CDR2 FQGNSA. The CDR3 totals 19 residues. CDR3 region: CASSPGLAGEVVRNNEQFF. The CDR3 DNA sequence: TGTGCCAGCAGCCCTGGACTAGCGGGAGAGGTAGTCAGGAACAATGAGCAGTTCTTC.

This clonotype was seen many times. The J gene is TRBJ2-6, the V gene TRBV27, with 11 nucleotides matching TRBD1. The V gene's germline CDR1 is MNHEY and CDR2 SMNVEV (reference sequence). The CDR3 contains 17 residues. The trim removed 5 bases at V and 2 bases at J, leaving 5 bases unmatched. CDR3 sequence: CASSPGQGAAGANVLTF. The CDR3 nucleotides read TGTGCCAGCAGTCCCGGACAGGGGGCTGCTGGGGCCAACGTCCTGACTTTC.

At least ten counts were recorded for this clonotype. The chain employs TRBV29-1 and TRBJ1-6; no definite D call. The CDR3 covers 15 residues. Germline CDR1 SQVTM, CDR2 ANQGSEA. V was cut by 5 bases and J by 6 bases, with 17 bases left in between. The CDR3 DNA sequence: TGCAGCGTTACCAACGGGCTTTCCCCTAATTCACCCCTCCACTTT. Residues: CSVTNGLSPNSPLHF.

This clonotype was recorded a few times. The rearrangement uses TRBV6-2 or TRBV6-3 and TRBJ1-1, with 7 bases that match TRBD1. Germline lookup yields CDR1 MNHEY and CDR2 SVGEGT. The CDR3 contains 14 residues. Trimming cost V 2 bases and J 10 bases; bases outside gene matches: 10. The CDR3 DNA follows: TGTGCCAGCAGTTACCCTGCCGGGGGGACAGTAGCTTTCTTT. Its translation: CASSYPAGGTVAFF.

This clonotype has more than one count but fewer than ten. The chain joins TRBV5-6 to TRBJ2-5; D unresolved. V was cut by 4 bases and J by 4 bases, with 23 bases left in between. The CDR3 consists of 17 residues. Germline values: CDR1 SGHDT, CDR2 YYEEEE. DNA for the CDR3: TGTGCCAGCAGCCCACAGCTTGGCGGTGGGTATCGAGAGACCCAGTACTTC. Translated: CASSPQLGGGYRETQYF. The variable domain in full, with the rest retrieved from reference TRBV5-6 and TRBJ2-5, is DAGVTQSPTHLIKTRGQQVTLRCSPKSGHDTVSWYQQALGQGPQFIFQYYEEEERQRGNFPDRFSGHQFPNYSSELNVNALLLGDSALYLCASSPQLGGGYRETQYFGPGTRLLVL.

This clonotype appeared a few times. This chain links TRBV24-1 with TRBJ2-1; 9 bases align to TRBD2. The germline CDR1 and CDR2 sequences are KGHDR and SFDVKD. Unmatched junction bases numbered 5, after V lost 8 bases and J lost 4 bases. This CDR3 is 14 amino acids long. The CDR3 DNA is TGTGCCACCAATAGCGGGAGATCTTACAATGAGCAGTTCTTC. Encoded protein: CATNSGRSYNEQFF.

This clonotype has a count of ten or more. J is TRBJ2-3 and V is TRBV5-1; weak D call: TRBD1 (6 bases). Between the trimmed V and J ends, which lost 4 bases and 6 bases, there was a span of 15 bases. Per germline, CDR1 SGHRS and CDR2 YFSETQ. The length of the CDR3 is 14 residues. This CDR3 is CASSRDIGADTQYF. The CDR3 coding sequence is TGCGCCAGCAGCAGGGACATAGGGGCCGATACGCAGTATTTT.

The rearrangement joins TRBV5-1 to TRBJ2-2; D is unclear. Deletions cut 2 bases from V and 6 bases from J, with 8 bases between. CDR3 size: 13 residues. Germline CDR1 is SGHRS and CDR2 is YFSETQ. CDR3 amino acids: CASSLGNSGELFF. The CDR3, as DNA: TGCGCCAGCAGCTTAGGCAACTCCGGGGAGCTGTTTTTT. Drawing the rest from reference TRBV5-1 and TRBJ2-2, the complete variable domain is KAGVTQTPRYLIKTRGQQVTLSCSPISGHRSVSWYQQTPGQGLQFLFEYFSETQRNKGNFPGRFSGRQFSNSRSEMNVSTLELGDSALYLCASSLGNSGELFFGEGSRLTVL.

This clonotype has ten or more counts. The DNA of the CDR3 is TGCAGCGTTAAGGCGGGAAACACCGGGGAGCTGTTTTTT. It specifies CSVKAGNTGELFF. The rearrangement uses TRBV29-1 and TRBJ2-2; tentative D call: TRBD2 (6 bases). Between the trimmed V and J ends, which lost 5 bases and 2 bases, there was a span of 9 bases. Germline assignment: CDR1 SQVTM and CDR2 ANQGSEA. The CDR3 is 13 amino acids.

This clonotype showed up many times. This chain connects TRBV7-6 to TRBJ2-1; D remains unclear. Per the germline V gene, CDR1 is SGHVS and CDR2 is FNYEAQ. This CDR3 is 13 amino acids long. V lost 1 base to trimming and J lost 6 bases, with 7 bases between them. The CDR3 region has the DNA TGTGCCAGCAGCTTAGGATTCAGCAATGAGCAGTTCTTC. It translates to CASSLGFSNEQFF. Complete variable domain (other parts from reference TRBV7-6 and TRBJ2-1): GAGVSQSPRYKVTKRGQDVALRCDPISGHVSLYWYRQALGQGPEFLTYFNYEAQQDKSGLPNDRFSAERPEGSISTLTIQRTEQRDSAMYRCASSLGFSNEQFFGPGTRLTVL.

This clonotype was seen repeatedly, ten times or more. This chain joins TRBV4-3 and TRBJ1-2; weak D call: TRBD1 (5 bases). Germline loops: CDR1 LGHNA, CDR2 YSLEER. V was trimmed by 0 bases and J by 8 bases, leaving 13 bases between them. The CDR3 has 14 residues. The CDR3 nucleotides read TGCGCCAGCAGCCAAGATTTAGGGGTTAGAGGCTACACCTTC. As protein: CASSQDLGVRGYTF.

This clonotype showed up many times. The gene calls are TRBV20-1 and TRBJ1-5; D is uncertain. Germline V CDR1 and CDR2: DFQATT, SNEGSKA (reference sequence). Trimming removed 7 bases at V and 4 bases at J, with 14 bases between. CDR3 length equals 13 residues. Written as DNA, the CDR3 is TGCAGTGTTCAGAGTAGTAATAATCAGCCCCAGCATTTT. It encodes CSVQSSNNQPQHF.

This clonotype was counted many times. The chain carries TRBV7-8 and TRBJ1-6; 7 positions agree with TRBD1. The V gene end was trimmed by 5 bases and the J gene end by 7 bases; junction bases not matched to a gene: 5. Germline V gene data show CDR1 as SGHVS and CDR2 as FQNEAQ. The CDR3 is 14 residues long. The CDR3 sequence is CASSITGDNSPLHF. Here the CDR3 DNA reads TGTGCCAGCAGCATTACAGGGGACAATTCACCCCTCCACTTT.

This clonotype occurred a few times. This chain uses TRBV12-3 or TRBV12-4 with TRBJ2-1; 16 bases map to TRBD2. The CDR3 sequence is 17 residues long. V dropped 6 bases and J dropped 2; count of bases not matched to a gene: 4. The CDR3, as DNA: TGTGCCAGCAGGGGACTAGCGGGGGGGGAAGCCTACAATGAGCAGTTCTTC. Translating it yields CASRGLAGGEAYNEQFF.

This chain links TRBV5-1 with TRBJ2-2; the D gene is possibly TRBD1 (6 bases). V was trimmed by 1 base and J by 4 bases, leaving 11 bases between them. In germline, CDR1 is SGHRS, CDR2 YFSETQ. This CDR3 region has 15 residues. The CDR3 reads CASSLTGSGTGELFF. The CDR3 nucleotides are TGCGCCAGCAGCTTGACAGGGTCGGGCACCGGGGAGCTGTTTTTT.

The chain employs TRBV6-2 or TRBV6-3 and TRBJ1-1, with D unclear. Trimming took 7 bases from V and 1 from J, leaving 19 bases between them. This CDR3 is built from 16 residues. CDR1 and CDR2 from the germline V gene are MNHEY and SVGEGT. In DNA, the CDR3 is TGTGCCAGCATCAGGCCCAAAACCGACCGGAACACTGAAGCTTTCTTT. As protein: CASIRPKTDRNTEAFF.

This clonotype has more than one count but fewer than ten. This chain uses TRBV15 with TRBJ1-4, with a tentative D call TRBD1 (5 bases). Germline CDR1 reads LNHNV; CDR2 reads YYDKDF (reference sequence). The length of the CDR3 is 14 residues. V was trimmed by 1 base and J by 3 bases, leaving 6 bases between them. CDR3 nucleotides: TGTGCCACCAGCAGAGCGGGGGCTAATGAAAAACTGTTTTTT. Its protein is CATSRAGANEKLFF.

This clonotype came up a few times. The chain recombines TRBV5-1 with TRBJ2-7, with 8 bases that match TRBD1. Germline CDR1 is SGHRS and CDR2 is YFSETQ. The CDR3 runs to 15 residues. Trimming removed 3 bases from V and 4 bases from J; junction bases left unmatched: 9. CDR3 bases: TGCGCCAGCAGCTGGGGCGGAGACAGGGGTTACGAGCAGTACTTC. Protein sequence: CASSWGGDRGYEQYF. Filled out from reference TRBV5-1 and TRBJ2-7, the complete variable domain reads KAGVTQTPRYLIKTRGQQVTLSCSPISGHRSVSWYQQTPGQGLQFLFEYFSETQRNKGNFPGRFSGRQFSNSRSEMNVSTLELGDSALYLCASSWGGDRGYEQYFGPGTRLTVT.

The chain links TRBV27 to TRBJ2-1; D not certain. Germline V CDR1 and CDR2: MNHEY, SMNVEV (reference sequence). The CDR3 covers 13 residues. V was clipped by 6 bases and J by 0 bases, with 6 bases between them. The CDR3 here is CASRTNSYNEQFF. Here the CDR3 DNA reads TGTGCCAGCAGGACCAACTCCTACAATGAGCAGTTCTTC.

This clonotype was seen at least ten times. The chain joins TRBV20-1 to TRBJ1-6, with D unresolved. Germline-derived CDR1 and CDR2 are DFQATT and SNEGSKA (reference sequence). This CDR3 region has 12 residues. Trimming removed 6 bases at V and 7 bases at J, with 10 bases between. This CDR3 is CSATDGNSPLHF. DNA of the CDR3: TGCAGTGCCACGGACGGGAATTCACCCCTCCACTTT.

Many counts were recorded for this clonotype. V usage is TRBV7-8 and J usage is TRBJ2-3; TRBD2 aligns across 9 bases. Germline-derived CDR1 and CDR2 are SGHVS and FQNEAQ. The CDR3 runs 17 residues. The ends lost 5 bases at V and 3 bases at J; junction bases unmatched: 12. The CDR3 DNA follows: TGTGCCAGCAGCGTCAACCCTACTAGCGGGCTTACAGATACGCAGTATTTT. It encodes CASSVNPTSGLTDTQYF. The full variable domain, rest sourced from reference TRBV7-8 and TRBJ2-3, is GAGVSQSPRYKVAKRGQDVALRCDPISGHVSLFWYQQALGQGPEFLTYFQNEAQLDKSGLPSDRFFAERPEGSVSTLKIQRTQQEDSAVYLCASSVNPTSGLTDTQYFGPGTRLTVL.

J is TRBJ2-2 and V is TRBV12-3 or TRBV12-4; TRBD2 aligns across 8 bases. V lost 7 bases to trimming and J lost 6 bases; unmatched junction nucleotides: 10. The CDR3 spans 15 residues. In nucleotides, the CDR3 is TGTGCCAGCATTCTCCCTGACGGGAGGGCCGGGGAGCTGTTTTTT. As protein: CASILPDGRAGELFF.